This TCR beta chain came from a study of shared clonotypes between healthy human individuals. Naive CD8 cells lacked CD45RO and underwent positive selection for CCR7, leaving out terminally differentiated effector memory CD45RA+ cells. This CDR3 contains 15 residues. In germline, CDR1 is LGHNA, CDR2 YSLEER. Trimming pared 1 base from V and 3 bases from J, leaving 13 bases between. Sorted-subset replicate PCRs used about 180 ng DNA, about 30,000 T cell genomes. Methods used by the authors: Owing to the provision of junction-only sequences devoid of quality scores by immunoSEQ, filtering differed. The repertoire was sequenced with immunoSEQ multiplex PCR; TCRdb's copy has only in-frame clones and lacks some. For V, J and clone size, that table is used; D and trimming come from the DNA. This table holds about 2.2 million clones, roughly 95% found once.

This chain links TRBV4-3 with TRBJ2-7; possibly TRBD2 for D (6 bases). Sequences were obtained from naive CD8+ T cells from PBMCs. The origin of this receptor is a man aged 18 to 30 in good health. Some clones in this sample may be carry-over from other donors' samples. In nucleotides, the CDR3 is TGCGCCAGCAGCCAAGTTTTCTTGGGGGGCTACGAGCAGTACTTC. Its protein product is CASSQVFLGGYEQYF.